This T cell receptor (beta chain) was retrieved from a study of blood T cells in healthy people across ages. V dropped 1 base and J dropped 4 bases, with 8 bases sitting between them. The germline V gene encodes CDR1 SGDLS and CDR2 YYNGEE. The CDR3 consists of 13 residues. Total RNA was extracted at no less than 6 micrograms per sample. The use of a sample-barcoded 5' primer and a J-beta primer mix characterized a second PCR of about 7 to 12 cycles. Every cDNA molecule bore a tag from a template-switch adaptor containing 12 random nucleotides. TCRdb analysed the 5' RACE reads with MiXCR anew, one entry per CDR3 protein. The sample lists 550,000 to 700,000 distinct CDR3 sequences, 27% occurring once. This clonotype was counted between two and nine times.

The sequenced material came from blood. This rearrangement joins TRBV9 to TRBJ2-5; D not certain. This receptor was taken from a woman in her 70s in good health. The CDR3 nucleotides are TGTGCCAGCAGCGTAAGCGCCCGAGAGACCCAGTACTTC. It specifies CASSVSARETQYF.